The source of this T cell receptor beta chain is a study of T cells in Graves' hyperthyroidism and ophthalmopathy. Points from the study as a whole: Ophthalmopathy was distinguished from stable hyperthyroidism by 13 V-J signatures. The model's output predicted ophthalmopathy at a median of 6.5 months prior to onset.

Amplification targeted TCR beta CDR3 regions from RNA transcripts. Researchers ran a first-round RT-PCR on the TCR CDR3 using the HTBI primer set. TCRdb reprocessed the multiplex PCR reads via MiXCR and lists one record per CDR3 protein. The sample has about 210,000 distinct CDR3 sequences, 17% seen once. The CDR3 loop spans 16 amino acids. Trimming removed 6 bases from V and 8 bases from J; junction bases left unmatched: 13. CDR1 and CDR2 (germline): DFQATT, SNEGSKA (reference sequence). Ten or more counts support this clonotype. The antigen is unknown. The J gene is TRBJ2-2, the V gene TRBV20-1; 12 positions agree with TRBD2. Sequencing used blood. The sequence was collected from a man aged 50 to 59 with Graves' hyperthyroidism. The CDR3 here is CSALLAGGFQGGELFF. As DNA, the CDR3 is TGCAGTGCGCTACTAGCGGGAGGTTTTCAAGGGGGGGAGCTGTTTTTT.